The following is a T cell receptor (beta chain) sequence with its context. Treatment in this sample: randomized to nivolumab then ipilimumab (arm A) or the reverse (arm B). Germline V gives CDR1 LNHDA, CDR2 SQIVND (reference sequence). The V and J ends lost 9 bases and 4 bases, in that order; junction bases with no gene match: 13. This CDR3 spans 15 amino acids. The sample belongs to a study of sequential checkpoint blockade in melanoma. In the study overall: Patients were randomized 1:1 to nivolumab-then-ipilimumab or ipilimumab-then-nivolumab first-line. Over 20 patients had matched tumor biopsies before treatment and at week 13 after nivolumab or ipilimumab alone.

TCRdb's copy holds only in-frame clones and misses some; the assay was immunoSEQ multiplex PCR. The top ten hold 7% to 9% of the sample, which has about 1,600 clones, under 25% seen once. V usage is TRBV19 and J usage is TRBJ1-2; 8 nucleotides line up with TRBD1. The sample consisted of tumor tissue (inferred from file names), taken from a patient given nivolumab and ipilimumab in sequence. The clonotype originates from a human donor with melanoma. CDR3 amino acids: CASTTPRDRIYGYTF. The CDR3 DNA follows: TGTGCCAGCACAACCCCCCGGGACAGGATCTATGGCTACACCTTC.